This T cell receptor beta chain originates from a study of T cells in women clearing cervical HPV infection. Study context: With HLA typing for only a few women, HLA confounding remains possible.

Method: immunoSEQ multiplex PCR; TCRdb's copy keeps in-frame clones and lacks some. The sample totals 25,000 to 35,000 clones; its top ten clones hold around 6.6%. Details on this clone: The DNA ends 3 residues before the CDR3 does, and the rest of the CDR3 is filled in from the germline J gene.

Germline assignment: CDR1 DFQATT and CDR2 SNEGSKA (reference sequence). The CDR3 covers 14 residues. Between the trimmed V and J ends, which lost 5 bases and 3 bases, there was a span of 17 bases. This sequence joins TRBV20-1 and TRBJ2-7; D is uncertain. This TCR derives from a woman aged 18-69 years with a cervical HPV16 infection that either progressed to CIN3+ or cleared (not recorded which). The sequencing sample was made of blood buffy coat. CDR3 residues: CSAWKTDHLYEQYF. Incomplete CDR3 DNA: TGCAGTGCTTGGAAAACAGATCACCTCTACGAG.